Below are 30 T cell receptor beta chains sequenced from a single sample in a study of cytomegalovirus exposure and HLA in healthy donors. Generated by immunoSEQ multiplex PCR, the TCRdb table keeps only in-frame clones and is missing some. The sample includes approximately 71,000 clones, about 90% of them seen just once. Sequencing used PBMCs. These receptors came from a man aged 18 to 30 in good health and CMV-seronegative.

The J gene is TRBJ2-7, the V gene TRBV5-1, with unresolved D. Between the trimmed V and J ends, which lost 7 bases and 1 base, there was a span of 21 bases. In germline, CDR1 is SGHRS, CDR2 YFSETQ. The CDR3 covers 16 residues. CDR3 in DNA: TGCGCCAGCTCCGGGTCTTGGCGGTCACAATCCTACGAGCAGTACTTC. Protein sequence: CASSGSWRSQSYEQYF.

The chain combines TRBV13 with TRBJ2-1; 8 positions agree with TRBD2. The CDR3 is 15 amino acids. Losses at the gene ends were 6 bases for V and 5 bases for J; bases not matched to a gene: 9. Germline V gene lookup returns CDR1 PRHDT and CDR2 FYEKMQ (reference sequence). The CDR3 DNA follows: TGTGCCAGCAGGGACAGCGGGAGATGGGACAATGAGCAGTTCTTC. Translation gives CASRDSGRWDNEQFF. The full variable domain, completed using reference TRBV13 and TRBJ2-1, is AAGVIQSPRHLIKEKRETATLKCYPIPRHDTVYWYQQGPGQDPQFLISFYEKMQSDKGSIPDRFSAQQFSDYHSELNMSSLELGDSALYFCASRDSGRWDNEQFFGPGTRLTVL.

V is TRBV4-2 and J is TRBJ2-7; D may be TRBD1 (6 bases). From germline, CDR1 is LGHNA and CDR2 YNFKEQ. This CDR3 is built from 16 residues. V lost 2 bases to trimming and J lost 6 bases, with 20 bases between them. The DNA of the CDR3 is TGTGCCAGCAGCCAACCCCCAGGGACATCACTGGGCGAGCAGTACTTC. Protein sequence: CASSQPPGTSLGEQYF.

This sequence joins TRBV7-2 and TRBJ2-3; 8 positions agree with TRBD1. This CDR3 contains 16 residues. Germline values: CDR1 SGHTA, CDR2 FQGNSA. The ends lost 4 bases at V and 4 bases at J; junction bases unmatched: 10. The CDR3 loop is CASSSHGTGTADTQYF. The CDR3 region has the DNA TGTGCCAGCAGCTCACACGGGACAGGTACTGCAGATACGCAGTATTTT.

The chain joins TRBV11-1 to TRBJ2-7, with D perhaps matching TRBD2 (5 bases). V lost 2 bases and J lost 0, with 8 bases in between. The length of the CDR3 is 14 residues. The germline V gene encodes CDR1 SGHAT and CDR2 FQDESV (reference sequence). As DNA, the CDR3 is TGTGCCAGCAGCTTAAGAGCGGCCTCCTACGAGCAGTACTTC. This sequence encodes CASSLRAASYEQYF.

This clone was detected once. This chain connects TRBV7-3 to TRBJ2-1; 8 nucleotides line up with TRBD2. This CDR3 has 15 amino acids. V shed 3 bases and J 5 bases; nucleotides not matched to a gene: 6. Germline CDR1 and CDR2: SGHTA and FQGTGA. CDR3: CASSFGGRTDNEQFF. The CDR3 coding sequence is TGTGCCAGCAGCTTTGGCGGGAGGACGGACAATGAGCAGTTCTTC.

This rearrangement joins TRBV5-1 to TRBJ1-3, with D unclear. CDR3 size: 14 residues. V was shortened by 0 bases and J by 2 bases, with 6 bases between the two germline ends. CDR1 is SGHRS and CDR2 is YFSETQ in the germline V gene. This chain's CDR3 is CASSLGQAGNTIYF. The CDR3, as DNA: TGCGCCAGCAGCTTGGGGCAGGCTGGAAACACCATATATTTT.

The J gene is TRBJ2-7, the V gene TRBV5-1, with D perhaps TRBD2 (7 bases). Trimming stripped 0 bases from V and 4 bases from J, with 14 bases between. This CDR3 is built from 15 residues. In germline, CDR1 is SGHRS, CDR2 YFSETQ. The chain's CDR3 is CASSLEGGAPYEQYF. The CDR3 coding sequence is TGCGCCAGCAGCTTGGAAGGGGGGGCGCCTTACGAGCAGTACTTC.

The chain combines TRBV29-1 with TRBJ1-2; perhaps TRBD1 as D (5 bases). Deletions cut 0 bases from V and 11 bases from J, with 16 bases between. In germline, CDR1 is SQVTM, CDR2 ANQGSEA. This CDR3 comprises 13 residues. CDR3 in amino acids: CSVEDGRGLLYTF. The CDR3 nucleotides are TGCAGCGTTGAAGATGGTAGGGGCCTATTATACACCTTC. Filled out from reference TRBV29-1 and TRBJ1-2, the complete variable domain reads SAVISQKPSRDICQRGTSLTIQCQVDSQVTMMFWYRQQPGQSLTLIATANQGSEATYESGFVIDKFPISRPNLTFSTLTVSNMSPEDSSIYLCSVEDGRGLLYTFGSGTRLTVV.

The rearrangement uses TRBV19 and TRBJ2-7; the match to TRBD2 covers 9 bases. Trimming at V came to 5 bases and at J to 0 bases, leaving 20 bases not matched to a gene. Germline CDR1 and CDR2: LNHDA and SQIVND (reference sequence). The CDR3 sequence is 20 residues long. CDR3 protein: CASSLLAGDSAALGSYEQYF. In DNA, the CDR3 is TGTGCCAGTAGTTTGTTAGCGGGAGATTCTGCGGCCCTGGGCTCCTACGAGCAGTACTTC. Drawing the rest from reference TRBV19 and TRBJ2-7, the complete variable domain is DGGITQSPKYLFRKEGQNVTLSCEQNLNHDAMYWYRQDPGQGLRLIYYSQIVNDFQKGDIAEGYSVSREKKESFPLTVTSAQKNPTAFYLCASSLLAGDSAALGSYEQYFGPGTRLTVT.

The chain employs TRBV1 and TRBJ2-7; the DNA was not used to check the table's D call, TRBD2. TRBV1 is flagged as a pseudogene. The length of the CDR3 is 17 residues. The CDR3 DNA reads as TGCACCAGCAGCCAAGAAAGGAGCGAGCCCCGTTCCTACGAGCAGTACTTC. This gives the protein CTSSQERSEPRSYEQYF.

This sequence joins TRBV28 and TRBJ1-1; D might be TRBD1 (6 bases). The V and J ends lost 7 bases and 4 bases respectively, with 16 bases between them. From germline, CDR1 is MDHEN and CDR2 SYDVKM. The CDR3 is made up of 14 amino acids. The CDR3 loop is CASTLYRGGTEAFF. CDR3 bases: TGTGCCAGCACCCTCTATCGAGGGGGCACTGAAGCTTTCTTT.

V and J are TRBV5-8 and TRBJ1-1, with D maybe TRBD1 (6 bases). Germline CDR1 reads SGHTS; CDR2 reads YDEGEE. Between the trimmed V and J ends, which lost 0 bases and 1 base, there was a span of 7 bases. The CDR3 loop spans 14 amino acids. Here the CDR3 DNA reads TGTGCCAGCAGCTTGGGCAGGGGGAACACTGAAGCTTTCTTT. Its translation: CASSLGRGNTEAFF.

As DNA, the CDR3 is TGTGCCAGCTCACCGGGACAGGACCCTTATGGCTACACCTTC. Translating gives CASSPGQDPYGYTF. The chain is built from TRBV18 and TRBJ1-2; TRBD1 matches at 8 bases. CDR3 length: 14 amino acids. V was clipped by 3 bases and J by 5 bases; unmatched bases: 5. Germline V gene sequence: CDR1 KGHSH, CDR2 LQKENI.

This chain joins TRBV4-3 and TRBJ2-7, with 9 bases fitting TRBD2. This CDR3 region has 16 residues. CDR1 is LGHNA, CDR2 YSLEER, per germline. Unmatched junction bases numbered 6, after V lost 2 bases and J lost 1 base. CDR3 coding DNA: TGCGCCAGCAGCCAAACAGGCCTAGCGGGGTCCTACGAGCAGTACTTC. Translated: CASSQTGLAGSYEQYF.

CDR3 sequence reads: CASRRTGVNEQFF. DNA for the CDR3: TGTGCCAGCAGGAGGACAGGGGTGAATGAGCAGTTCTTC. This sequence joins TRBV28 and TRBJ2-1, with TRBD1 matching over 9 bases. V was clipped by 6 bases and J by 7 bases; unmatched bases: 4. The CDR3 length is 13 residues. CDR1 MDHEN and CDR2 SYDVKM come from the germline V gene.

V is TRBV5-4 and J is TRBJ1-3; D is unclear. V lost 2 bases and J lost 1, with 13 bases in between. The germline V gene encodes CDR1 SGHNT and CDR2 YYREEE (reference sequence). The CDR3 is made up of 16 amino acids. The CDR3 nucleotides are TGTGCCAGCAGCTTTCGTCAAACGGGGTCTGGAAACACCATATATTTT. Protein: CASSFRQTGSGNTIYF.

V is TRBV2 and J is TRBJ2-2; D might be TRBD2 (5 bases). Germline values: CDR1 SNHLY, CDR2 FYNNEI. This CDR3 contains 14 residues. V dropped 4 bases and J dropped 1 base, with 7 bases sitting between them. CDR3 region: CASSVRVNTGELFF. The CDR3 nucleotides read TGTGCCAGCAGTGTGCGGGTGAACACCGGGGAGCTGTTTTTT.

This clone was seen just once. This chain connects TRBV5-1 to TRBJ1-2; tentatively, D is TRBD1 (5 bases). Germline lookup yields CDR1 SGHRS and CDR2 YFSETQ. The CDR3 length is 14 residues. Trimming cost V 0 bases and J 8 bases, with 14 bases left between them. CDR3 protein: CASSLAGRAEGYTF. In nucleotides, the CDR3 is TGCGCCAGCAGCTTGGCGGGCAGGGCTGAGGGCTACACCTTC.

This chain connects TRBV18 to TRBJ1-2; TRBD1 is a possible D gene (5 bases). Germline CDR1 KGHSH, CDR2 LQKENI. V was clipped by 3 bases and J by 4 bases, with 18 bases between them. This CDR3 contains 16 residues. In DNA, the CDR3 is TGTGCCAGCTCACCGGACGGGGGGACTAGGGGCTATGGCTACACCTTC. Residues: CASSPDGGTRGYGYTF.

V and J are TRBV27 and TRBJ2-1; TRBD1 matches 12 bases. Germline CDR1 MNHEY, CDR2 SMNVEV (reference sequence). The CDR3 extends over 13 amino acids. Trimming took 8 bases from V and 8 from J; bases not matched to a gene: 4. CDR3 sequence: CASGTGGLDEQFF. As DNA, the CDR3 is TGTGCCAGCGGGACAGGGGGCCTGGATGAGCAGTTCTTC.

V gene TRBV18 combines with J gene TRBJ2-1, with 8 bases that match TRBD2. Germline V gene sequence: CDR1 KGHSH, CDR2 LQKENI. The CDR3 loop spans 15 amino acids. V gave up 2 bases and J gave up 9 bases; unmatched junction bases: 9. CDR3 bases: TGTGCCAGCTCACCATCGGGACTAGGAATGTTTGAGCAGTTCTTC. Its translation: CASSPSGLGMFEQFF.

The chain joins TRBV13 to TRBJ2-7, with a tentative D call TRBD2 (5 bases). V was cut by 3 bases and J by 6 bases, with 12 bases left in between. Germline lookup yields CDR1 PRHDT and CDR2 FYEKMQ (reference sequence). The CDR3 covers 13 residues. The CDR3 sequence: CASSFLATSEQYF. The CDR3 DNA follows: TGTGCCAGCAGCTTTTTAGCTACTAGCGAGCAGTACTTC.

The chain carries TRBV28 and TRBJ2-5; the D is unclear. This CDR3 is built from 11 residues. Germline CDR1 and CDR2: MDHEN and SYDVKM. V was shortened by 1 base and J by 5 bases, with 2 bases between the two germline ends. This CDR3 is CASSLSETQYF. CDR3 bases: TGTGCCAGCAGTTTATCTGAGACCCAGTACTTC.

V and J are TRBV7-9 and TRBJ2-5; D is unresolved. The CDR3 totals 13 residues. Per the germline V gene, CDR1 is SEHNR and CDR2 is FQNEAQ (reference sequence). Trimming took off 5 bases at V and 5 bases at J, with 12 bases between the two ends. This chain's CDR3 is CASSGLALETQYF. CDR3 coding DNA: TGTGCCAGCAGCGGGCTGGCCCTCGAGACCCAGTACTTC.

The chain uses TRBV19 and TRBJ1-5; no clear D. V was clipped by 3 bases and J by 5 bases, with 8 bases between them. There are 13 residues in the CDR3. CDR1 LNHDA and CDR2 SQIVND come from the germline V gene (reference sequence). The CDR3 DNA follows: TGTGCCAGTAGTATCCGACTATATCAGCCCCAGCATTTT. This encodes CASSIRLYQPQHF.

This chain connects TRBV15 to TRBJ2-5; D not resolved. This CDR3 has 14 amino acids. Germline CDR1 and CDR2: LNHNV and YYDKDF (reference sequence). V was trimmed by 1 base and J by 1 base, leaving 7 bases between them. The CDR3 is CATSRAGSQETQYF. For the CDR3, the DNA is TGTGCCACCAGCAGAGCTGGTAGCCAAGAGACCCAGTACTTC. The full variable domain, rest sourced from reference TRBV15 and TRBJ2-5, is DAMVIQNPRYQVTQFGKPVTLSCSQTLNHNVMYWYQQKSSQAPKLLFHYYDKDFNNEADTPDNFQSRRPNTSFCFLDIRSPGLGDTAMYLCATSRAGSQETQYFGPGTRLLVL.

The CDR3 coding sequence is TGCGCCAGCAGCTTGGGGGACGGGGACAACCGTCCATACGAGCAGTACTTC. Protein product: CASSLGDGDNRPYEQYF. The chain couples TRBV5-1 to TRBJ2-7; a weak D match, TRBD1 (6 bases). Germline lookup yields CDR1 SGHRS and CDR2 YFSETQ. With 0 bases removed from V and 4 bases from J, the gap between germline ends came to 20 bases. This CDR3 region has 17 residues. Full variable domain (remainder filled in from reference TRBV5-1 and TRBJ2-7): KAGVTQTPRYLIKTRGQQVTLSCSPISGHRSVSWYQQTPGQGLQFLFEYFSETQRNKGNFPGRFSGRQFSNSRSEMNVSTLELGDSALYLCASSLGDGDNRPYEQYFGPGTRLTVT.

This clone appeared a few times. The chain uses TRBV18 and TRBJ2-7; no firm D call. The CDR3 runs to 12 residues. Germline V gene sequence: CDR1 KGHSH, CDR2 LQKENI. V lost 8 bases and J lost 4, with 12 bases in between. This CDR3 is CASGVQKYEQYF. The DNA of the CDR3 is TGTGCCAGCGGAGTCCAAAAATACGAGCAGTACTTC.

The V call is TRBV5-4, the J call TRBJ2-7, with 8 bases that match TRBD1. There are 14 residues in the CDR3. The V segment lost 4 bases and the J segment 5 bases; nucleotides outside the gene matches: 8. The germline V gene encodes CDR1 SGHNT and CDR2 YYREEE (reference sequence). CDR3 DNA: TGTGCCAGCAGCCCATCAGGGGGCCGCGACGAGCAGTACTTC. It specifies CASSPSGGRDEQYF.